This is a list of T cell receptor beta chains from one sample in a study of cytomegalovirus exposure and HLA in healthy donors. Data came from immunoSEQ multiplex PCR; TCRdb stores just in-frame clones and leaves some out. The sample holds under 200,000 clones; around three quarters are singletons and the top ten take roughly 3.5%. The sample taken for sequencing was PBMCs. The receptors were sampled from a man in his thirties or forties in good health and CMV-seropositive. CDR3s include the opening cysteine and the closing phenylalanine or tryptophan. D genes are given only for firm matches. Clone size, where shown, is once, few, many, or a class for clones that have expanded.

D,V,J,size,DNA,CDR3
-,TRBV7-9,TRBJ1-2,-,TGTGCCAGCAGCTTTAGGACAGAACATCTCTATGGCTACACCTTC,CASSFRTEHLYGYTF
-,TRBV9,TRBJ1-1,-,TGTGCCAGCAGCGTAGTTGGCGGTGAAGCTTTCTTT,CASSVVGGEAFF
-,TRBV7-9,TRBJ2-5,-,TGTGCCAGCAGCTCCCCGGGGATCACGACCCAGTACTTC,CASSSPGITTQYF
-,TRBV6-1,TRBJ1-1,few,TGTGCCAGCAGTAGTAGGACAGCCTACACTGAAGCTTTCTTT,CASSSRTAYTEAFF
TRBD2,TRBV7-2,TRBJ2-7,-,TGTGCCAGCAGCTTAGCTTTTGAGCGGGGGGGTCGGGAGCAGTACTTC,CASSLAFERGGREQYF
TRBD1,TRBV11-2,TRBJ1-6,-,TGTGCCAGCAGCGCAATCATCCGGGACAGGGGTTCACCCCTCCACTTT,CASSAIIRDRGSPLHF
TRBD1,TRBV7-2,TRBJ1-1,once,TGTGCCAGCAGCTTAGGGACAGGGAACACTGAAGCTTTCTTT,CASSLGTGNTEAFF
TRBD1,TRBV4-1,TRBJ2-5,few,TGCGCCAGCAGCCAAGGCGGGACAGGGGGCTTCGCGAAGACCCAGTACTTC,CASSQGGTGGFAKTQYF
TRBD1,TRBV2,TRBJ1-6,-,TGTGCCAGCAGTGAGGACAGGGTAGCATCACCCCTCCACTTT,CASSEDRVASPLHF
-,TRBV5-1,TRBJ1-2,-,TGCGCCAGCAATTGTTTAAAGGGCAGGGCGGACTATGGCTACACCTTC,CASNCLKGRADYGYTF
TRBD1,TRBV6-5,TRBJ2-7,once,TGTGCCAGCACCTCCGGGACAGTTCCCTACGAGCAGTACTTC,CASTSGTVPYEQYF
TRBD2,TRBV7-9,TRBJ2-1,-,TGTGCCAGCAGCTCTCCACTAGCGGGGGTCAACAATGAGCAGTTCTTC,CASSSPLAGVNNEQFF
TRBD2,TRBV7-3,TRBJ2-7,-,TGTGCCAGCAGCAAAGGCTCTAGCGGGGTCTACGAGCAGTACTTC,CASSKGSSGVYEQYF
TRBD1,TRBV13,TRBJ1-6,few,TGTGCCAGCAGCTCTGGACAGGCGCGGGGTTCACCCCTCCACTTT,CASSSGQARGSPLHF
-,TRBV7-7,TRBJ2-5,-,TGTGCCAGCAGCCGGGGAAGAAAAGAGACCCAGTACTTC,CASSRGRKETQYF
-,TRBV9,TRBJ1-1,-,TGTGCCAGCAGCCCCAAATGGACACATTCGAACACTGAAGCTTTCTTT,CASSPKWTHSNTEAFF
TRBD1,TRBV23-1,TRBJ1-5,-,TGCGCCAGCAGTCATACGACCGGGACAGGGGTTCAACAGCCCCAGCATTTT,CASSHTTGTGVQQPQHF
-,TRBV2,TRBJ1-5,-,TGTGCCAGCAGCGACGAGGGATTTCAGCCCCAGCATTTT,CASSDEGFQPQHF
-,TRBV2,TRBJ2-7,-,TGTGCCAGCAGTGGCTGGGCAGGGCCCTACGAGCAGTACTTC,CASSGWAGPYEQYF
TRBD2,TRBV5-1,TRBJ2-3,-,TGCGCCACCTCACTAGCGGGGGGACCCGATACGCAGTATTTT,CATSLAGGPDTQYF
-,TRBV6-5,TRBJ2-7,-,TGTGCCAGCAGTTACCTTTACGAGCAGTACTTC,CASSYLYEQYF
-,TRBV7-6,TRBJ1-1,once,TGTGCCAGCAGCTTAGTCCCAGGAAAGAACACTGAAGCTTTCTTT,CASSLVPGKNTEAFF
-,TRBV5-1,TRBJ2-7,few,TGCGCCAGCAGCATCCTAGAAGGGGCTCGGTACGAGCAGTACTTC,CASSILEGARYEQYF
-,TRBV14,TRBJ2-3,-,TGTGCCAGCAGCCAAGTCTCAGGGGCGCGAGGAGATACGCAGTATTTT,CASSQVSGARGDTQYF
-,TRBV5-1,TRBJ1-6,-,TGCGCCAGCAGACAAGGGAGCTCCTATAATTCACCCCTCCACTTT,CASRQGSSYNSPLHF
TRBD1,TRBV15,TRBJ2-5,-,TGTGCCACCAGCAGGGACAGGGTTGGGGAGACCCAGTACTTC,CATSRDRVGETQYF
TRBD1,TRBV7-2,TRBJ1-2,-,TGTGCCAGCAGCCCTAGGGGTCCGGGACAGGGGACTGGCTACACCTTC,CASSPRGPGQGTGYTF
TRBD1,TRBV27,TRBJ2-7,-,TGTGCCAGCGGCAAGACAGGGGACGCCTCCTACGAGCAGTACTTC,CASGKTGDASYEQYF
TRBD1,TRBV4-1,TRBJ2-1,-,TGCGCCAGCAGCCAAGTGGGGACAGATAACGATGAGCAGTTCTTC,CASSQVGTDNDEQFF
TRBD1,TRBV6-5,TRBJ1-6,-,TGTGCCAGCAGTTATTCGACAGGGGGGGATTCACCCCTCCACTTT,CASSYSTGGDSPLHF
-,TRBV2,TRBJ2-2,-,TGTGCCAGCAGTGAAGCGCACGGCACCGGGGAGCTGTTTTTT,CASSEAHGTGELFF
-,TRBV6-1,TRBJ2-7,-,TGTGCCAGCGGAAGGAGCTCCTACGAGCAGTACTTC,CASGRSSYEQYF
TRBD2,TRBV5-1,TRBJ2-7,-,TGCGCCAGCAGCTCGACTAGCGGGGACCACGAGCAGTACTTC,CASSSTSGDHEQYF
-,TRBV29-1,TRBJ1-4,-,TGCAGCGCCCCGGGACGGGGGGGGAGTGAAAAACTGTTTTTT,CSAPGRGGSEKLFF
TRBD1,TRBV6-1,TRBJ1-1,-,TGTGCCAGCAGTCCTCAACAGGGGTCGTTCACTGAAGCTTTCTTT,CASSPQQGSFTEAFF
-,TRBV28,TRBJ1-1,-,TGTGCCAGCAACGGGGACTCCACTGAAGCTTTCTTT,CASNGDSTEAFF
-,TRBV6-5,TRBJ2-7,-,TGTGCCAGCAGTTACACAGGGACGAGCGAGCAGTACTTC,CASSYTGTSEQYF
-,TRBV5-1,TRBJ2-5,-,TGCGCCAGCAGCTTGGCCAACCAAGAGACCCAGTACTTC,CASSLANQETQYF
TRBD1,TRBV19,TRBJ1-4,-,TGTGCCAGTAGTCCTTCGACAGGGGGTGAAAAACTGTTTTTT,CASSPSTGGEKLFF
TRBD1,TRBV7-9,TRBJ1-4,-,TGTGCCAGCAGCCCAAAGGGACAGGGCTCTGAAAAACTGTTTTTT,CASSPKGQGSEKLFF
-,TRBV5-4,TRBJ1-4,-,TGTGCCAGCAGCCCGGGACAAAGTAATGAAAAACTGTTTTTT,CASSPGQSNEKLFF
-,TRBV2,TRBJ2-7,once,TGTGCCAGCAGATACACAGGGTCCGAGCAGTACTTC,CASRYTGSEQYF
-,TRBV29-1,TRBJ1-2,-,TGCAGCGTTGAATCCGGTGATGGCTACACCTTC,CSVESGDGYTF
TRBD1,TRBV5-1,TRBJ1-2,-,TGCGCCAGCAGCCCGGGACAGGGAAATGGCTACACCTTC,CASSPGQGNGYTF
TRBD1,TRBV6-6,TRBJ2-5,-,TGTGCCAGCAGACAGGGGCAGGTGGAGACCCAGTACTTC,CASRQGQVETQYF
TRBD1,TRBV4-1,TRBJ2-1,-,TGCGCCAGCAGCCAAGCAAGTCCCGGGACAGGGGGGAATGAGCAGTTCTTC,CASSQASPGTGGNEQFF